These 15 T cell receptor beta chains originate from one sample sequenced in a study of shared clonotypes between healthy human individuals. Data came from immunoSEQ multiplex PCR; TCRdb stores just in-frame clones and leaves some out. The sample lists 2 million to 2.5 million clones, around 90% seen once, with 0.3% to 0.45% in the top ten. The sample taken for sequencing was naive CD4+ T cells from PBMCs. Indicated subset: CD45RA+ positively selected. Receptor source: a man between 18 and 29 years old in good health. Some clones in this sample may be carry-over from other donors' samples.

This rearrangement joins TRBV10-3 to TRBJ1-2; 8 bases line up with TRBD1. This CDR3 contains 13 residues. Per the germline V gene, CDR1 is ENHRY and CDR2 is SYGVKD. With V trimmed by 5 bases and J by 6 bases, 5 bases remained unmatched. The CDR3 nucleotides read TGTGCCATCAGTTCGGACAGGGAGGATGGCTACACCTTC. Protein: CAISSDREDGYTF.

The gene calls are TRBV10-3 and TRBJ2-7, with D unclear. Per germline, CDR1 ENHRY and CDR2 SYGVKD. V was cut by 0 bases and J by 6 bases, with 9 bases left in between. The CDR3 has 13 amino acids. The CDR3 loop reads CAISESAGFEQYF. The CDR3 bases are TGTGCCATCAGTGAGTCGGCAGGATTCGAGCAGTACTTC.

V and J are TRBV11-2 and TRBJ2-3; D possibly uses TRBD1 or TRBD2 (6 bases each). The germline CDR1 and CDR2 sequences are SGHAT and FQNNGV. The V and J ends lost 3 bases and 0 bases respectively, with 10 bases between them. This CDR3 spans 15 amino acids. This CDR3 reads CASSFAGQSTDTQYF. The CDR3 DNA reads TGTGCCAGCAGCTTTGCGGGACAAAGCACAGATACGCAGTATTTT.

The V call is TRBV30, the J call TRBJ2-7; TRBD1 aligns across 9 bases. Looked up from germline, CDR1 is GTSNPN and CDR2 is SVGIG (reference sequence). Trimming cost V 0 bases and J 7 bases; bases outside gene matches: 4. CDR3 length: 13 residues. This chain's CDR3 is CAWSVQGAGEQYF. CDR3 bases: TGTGCCTGGAGTGTACAGGGGGCGGGGGAGCAGTACTTC.

V is TRBV28 and J is TRBJ2-3, with 11 bases aligning to TRBD2. This CDR3 comprises 15 residues. V trimming: 5 bases; J trimming: 4 bases; junction bases outside the gene matches: 5. Per the germline V gene, CDR1 is MDHEN and CDR2 is SYDVKM. As DNA, the CDR3 is TGTGCCAGCAGTACTAGCGGGAGAGGGTCAGATACGCAGTATTTT. Translation: CASSTSGRGSDTQYF.

This chain uses TRBV7-2 with TRBJ2-7; possible D gene TRBD1, 6 bases. The CDR3 length is 13 residues. V gave up 6 bases and J gave up 2 bases, with 11 bases separating them. Per germline, CDR1 SGHTA and CDR2 FQGNSA. CDR3 sequence reads: CASSPDRTYEQYF. The CDR3, as DNA: TGTGCCAGCAGTCCGGACAGAACCTACGAGCAGTACTTC.

The gene calls are TRBV7-2 and TRBJ2-7; 9 bases are shared with TRBD2. This CDR3 region has 17 residues. The germline V gene has CDR1 SGHTA and CDR2 FQGNSA. The V segment lost 2 bases and the J segment 6 bases; nucleotides outside the gene matches: 14. CDR3 sequence: CASSLPPPTSGLVEQYF. The CDR3, as DNA: TGTGCCAGCAGCTTACCCCCCCCGACTAGCGGATTGGTCGAGCAGTACTTC.

This clone showed up just once. The chain couples TRBV18 to TRBJ1-3; D ambiguous. Per germline, CDR1 KGHSH and CDR2 LQKENI. There are 16 residues in the CDR3. Trimming removed 6 bases at V and 0 bases at J, with 15 bases between. The CDR3 protein is CASSSYGQISGNTIYF. In DNA form, the CDR3 reads TGTGCCAGCTCCTCCTACGGGCAGATCTCTGGAAACACCATATATTTT.

The chain recombines TRBV4-1 with TRBJ1-2; no reliable D call. This CDR3 has 15 residues. Germline CDR1 MGHRA, CDR2 YSYEKL. The V and J ends lost 0 bases and 0 bases respectively, with 8 bases between them. This CDR3 reads CASSQDPLANYGYTF. CDR3 nucleotides: TGCGCCAGCAGCCAAGATCCTCTGGCTAACTATGGCTACACCTTC.

V usage is TRBV9 and J usage is TRBJ1-6; D not resolved. Deletions cut 1 base from V and 6 bases from J, with 5 bases between. The length of the CDR3 is 13 residues. Germline CDR1 reads SGDLS; CDR2 reads YYNGEE. The CDR3: CASSVNPNSPLHF. The CDR3, as DNA: TGTGCCAGCAGCGTAAACCCTAATTCACCCCTCCACTTT.

The rearrangement joins TRBV4-3 to TRBJ1-3; D is possibly TRBD1 (5 bases). This CDR3 region has 15 residues. Deletions cut 0 bases from V and 3 bases from J, with 9 bases between. The germline gives CDR1 LGHNA, CDR2 YSLEER. DNA for the CDR3: TGCGCCAGCAGCCAAGATCAACAGGTTGGAAACACCATATATTTT. Its protein product is CASSQDQQVGNTIYF.

The V gene is TRBV19, the J gene TRBJ2-1; weak D call: TRBD1 (5 bases). Trimming left V 3 bases short and J 9 bases short, with 27 bases between. The CDR3 contains 18 residues. Germline lookup yields CDR1 LNHDA and CDR2 SQIVND (reference sequence). The CDR3 DNA reads as TGTGCCAGTAGTATTCTCTGGGGCAGGGTGAATAGTAAGGGTGAGCAGTTCTTC. Residues: CASSILWGRVNSKGEQFF.

This chain links TRBV7-8 with TRBJ2-6, with 8 bases that match TRBD1. V trimming: 7 bases; J trimming: 4 bases; junction bases outside the gene matches: 21. The germline V gene encodes CDR1 SGHVS and CDR2 FQNEAQ. CDR3 length equals 20 residues. The chain's CDR3 is CASTYIPGGRGRNGANVLTF. CDR3 DNA: TGTGCCAGCACCTATATCCCGGGCGGCAGGGGGCGCAACGGGGCCAACGTCCTGACTTTC. Full variable domain (missing parts from reference TRBV7-8 and TRBJ2-6): GAGVSQSPRYKVAKRGQDVALRCDPISGHVSLFWYQQALGQGPEFLTYFQNEAQLDKSGLPSDRFFAERPEGSVSTLKIQRTQQEDSAVYLCASTYIPGGRGRNGANVLTFGAGSRLTVL.

This clone occurred once. V gene TRBV11-2 combines with J gene TRBJ1-1, with D unresolved. V dropped 2 bases and J dropped 1 base, with 14 bases sitting between them. Germline CDR1 SGHAT, CDR2 FQNNGV. The CDR3 sequence is 16 residues long. This chain's CDR3 is CASSLFVGRKNTEAFF. CDR3 nucleotides: TGTGCCAGCAGCTTATTCGTCGGACGGAAGAACACTGAAGCTTTCTTT.

The V and J genes are TRBV30 and TRBJ1-5; D is perhaps TRBD1 (5 bases). The V and J ends lost 0 bases and 5 bases respectively, with 11 bases between them. From germline, CDR1 is GTSNPN and CDR2 SVGIG (reference sequence). This CDR3 contains 14 residues. This CDR3 is CAWSVLQDDQPQHF. CDR3 in DNA: TGTGCCTGGAGTGTACTACAGGATGATCAGCCCCAGCATTTT.